A selection of T cell receptor beta chains follows, all from one sample in a study of T cells after yellow fever vaccination. A single record per CDR3 protein comes from TCRdb applying MiXCR to the 5' RACE reads. The table shows 250,000 to 300,000 distinct CDR3 sequences, with 8.7% occurring only once. The sequences come from CD4+ T cells sorted from PBMCs, collected 5 days after the yellow fever booster vaccination. The receptors stem from a man aged 18 to 29 who received the YFV17D yellow fever vaccine. Both conserved end residues are part of each CDR3. D genes are given only for firm matches. Clone size is not always given. Where it is, it says once, few, many or a class for expanded clones.

TRBV4-1	.	.	18	TRBJ1-2	TGCGCCAGCAGCCCAGGACCTCTTCCCCGGGGTGTAAGCTATGGCTACACCTTC	CASSPGPLPRGVSYGYTF
TRBV4-1	TRBD1	.	15	TRBJ2-5	TGCGCCAGCAGCCCCGTCCCGGGACAGGATGGGACCCAGTACTTC	CASSPVPGQDGTQYF
TRBV10-3	.	few	14	TRBJ1-2	TGTGCCATCAGTGAGTCCGGCAGGAACTATGGCTACACCTTC	CAISESGRNYGYTF
TRBV10-3	.	.	14	TRBJ1-5	TGTGCCATCAGTGGAGCCGGAAACAATCAGCCCCAGCATTTT	CAISGAGNNQPQHF
TRBV4-1	.	few	14	TRBJ1-6	TGCGCCAGCAGCCAAAGGCAGGGAAATTCACCCCTCCACTTT	CASSQRQGNSPLHF
TRBV12-5	.	few	14	TRBJ1-2	TGTGCTAGTGGTTTGACACAGGGTGAAGGTGGCTACACCTTC	CASGLTQGEGGYTF
TRBV20-1	.	few	11	TRBJ1-4	TGCAGTGGACAGATTAATGAAAAACTGTTTTTT	CSGQINEKLFF
TRBV20-1	.	few	14	TRBJ1-4	TGCAGTGCTAGATCTGGCCTTACTAATGAAAAACTGTTTTTT	CSARSGLTNEKLFF
TRBV4-1	.	many	16	TRBJ1-3	TGCGCCAGCAGCCCGGCTGGGAAGGGTTCTGGAAACACCATATATTTT	CASSPAGKGSGNTIYF
TRBV6-5	TRBD2	many	15	TRBJ2-3	TGTGCCAGCAGTTTAGCGGGGGAGATCACAGATACGCAGTATTTT	CASSLAGEITDTQYF
TRBV9	.	.	19	TRBJ2-6	TGTGCCAGCAGCGTGGCGGGGTTATGGTGGGGGTCCGGGGCCAACGTCCTGACTTTC	CASSVAGLWWGSGANVLTF
TRBV4-1	.	.	12	TRBJ1-4	TGCGCCAGCAGCCACCAAAGAGAAAAACTGTTTTTT	CASSHQREKLFF
TRBV19	TRBD1	few	14	TRBJ2-3	TGTGCCAGTAGTATCTTTCAGGGGGAAGATACGCAGTATTTT	CASSIFQGEDTQYF
TRBV3-1	.	many	13	TRBJ1-1	TGTGCCAGCAGCCAGAAGGGGATGTCTGAAGCTTTCTTT	CASSQKGMSEAFF
TRBV6-5	.	.	12	TRBJ1-2	TGTGCCAGCAGTTACGTTAATGGTGGCTACACCTTC	CASSYVNGGYTF
TRBV6-5	.	.	15	TRBJ1-1	TGTGCCAGCAGTCAACTCGGGGCAGCCACCCTCGAAGCTTTCTTT	CASSQLGAATLEAFF
TRBV4-3	.	.	18	TRBJ2-6	TGCGCCAGCAGCCAAGATCAAACAGTATTGAATGGGGCCAACGTCCTGACTTTC	CASSQDQTVLNGANVLTF
TRBV7-2	.	few	15	TRBJ2-2	TGTGCCAGCAGCCGCGACCGGGGTAACACCGGGGAGCTGTTTTTT	CASSRDRGNTGELFF
TRBV12-3/TRBV12-4	TRBD1	few	12	TRBJ2-7	TGTGCCAGCAATGACAGGGGTGGCGAGCAGTACTTC	CASNDRGGEQYF
TRBV20-1	.	.	14	TRBJ2-3	TGCAGTGCTAGCACAGGACGAGCAACAGATACGCAGTATTTT	CSASTGRATDTQYF
TRBV18	TRBD1	few	18	TRBJ2-7	TGTGCCAGCTCACCCAGAACAACGGGACAGGGGGTAACCTACGAGCAGTACTTC	CASSPRTTGQGVTYEQYF
TRBV6-5	.	.	15	TRBJ2-1	TGTGCCAGCAGTCCGGTGGAGGCCCCCTACAATGAGCAGTTCTTC	CASSPVEAPYNEQFF
TRBV7-8	.	few	16	TRBJ2-1	TGTGCCAGCAGCTTAGCTTCCGGGACGTCGGGTCGTGAGCAGTTCTTC	CASSLASGTSGREQFF
TRBV5-1	.	few	14	TRBJ2-7	TGCGCCAGCAGCTACTCAGTCCTCTCCTACGAGCAGTACTTC	CASSYSVLSYEQYF
TRBV25-1	TRBD1	.	14	TRBJ2-5	TGTGCCAGCAGAAGACAGGGGTTCCAAGAGACCCAGTACTTC	CASRRQGFQETQYF
TRBV12-3/TRBV12-4	.	few	14	TRBJ2-2	TGTGCCAGCAGCCCCGGAGGGTGGGCCGGGGAGCTGTTTTTT	CASSPGGWAGELFF
TRBV6-2/TRBV6-3	TRBD1	few	15	TRBJ2-5	TGTGCCAGCAGTTACGACAGGGGTGGTGGAGAGACCCAGTACTTC	CASSYDRGGGETQYF
TRBV29-1	.	many	11	TRBJ2-5	TGCAGCGTTGGCGTCCAAGAGACCCAGTACTTC	CSVGVQETQYF
TRBV24-1	TRBD2	many	17	TRBJ2-3	TGTGCCACCAGTGATCCACTAGCGCTCGTTGGAGCAGATACGCAGTATTTT	CATSDPLALVGADTQYF
TRBV6-1	TRBD2	few	14	TRBJ2-3	TGTGCCAGCATGGGACTAGCGGGGCCAGATACGCAGTATTTT	CASMGLAGPDTQYF
TRBV19	TRBD1	.	14	TRBJ2-2	TGTGCCAGCTTCGACAGGGGGCGAACCGGGGAGCTGTTTTTT	CASFDRGRTGELFF
TRBV7-9	TRBD1	many	15	TRBJ1-2	TGTGCCAGCAGCTTCGAGGTGACAGGGGGCCGTGGCTACACCTTC	CASSFEVTGGRGYTF
TRBV11-1	.	.	16	TRBJ2-1	TGTGCCAGCAGCCCAGGGGCGCTAGCGGATTACAATGAGCAGTTCTTC	CASSPGALADYNEQFF
TRBV4-2	.	few	16	TRBJ1-4	TGTGCCAGCAGCCAAGCTACAGGGAATGTTAATGAAAAACTGTTTTTT	CASSQATGNVNEKLFF
TRBV7-9	TRBD2	few	15	TRBJ2-3	TGTGCCAGCAGTAGACTAGCGGGGCCGGGAGATACGCAGTATTTT	CASSRLAGPGDTQYF
TRBV4-3	TRBD1	few	16	TRBJ2-4	TGCGCCAGCAGCTCAACCGGGACAGGGGGTCCAAACATTCAGTACTTC	CASSSTGTGGPNIQYF